This T cell receptor beta chain was sequenced for a study of T cell repertoires in cytomegalovirus infection. Study information: Public TCR beta signatures marked donors with CMV infection and the matching HLA. Regarding the study as a whole: Carriers of CMV plus the relevant HLA were identified by cumulative public TCR beta family frequency. HLA-C-restricted TCR beta clonotypes specific for CMV led the ex vivo response.

This CDR3 spans 16 amino acids. CDR1 is DFQATT and CDR2 is SNEGSKA in the germline V gene (reference sequence). Trimming removed 5 bases at V and 6 bases at J, with 25 bases between. TCRdb analysed the reads with MiXCR anew, one entry per CDR3 protein. Altogether roughly 600,000 distinct CDR3 sequences are present, approximately 24% being singletons, with the ten largest covering less than 10%. As concerns this clonotype: Its antigen is as yet unknown.

Sample: CD8+ T cells from PBMCs. The sequence derives from a human donor in good health (CMV status not recorded). Some clones in this sample may be carry-over from other donors' samples. The rearrangement joins TRBV20-1 to TRBJ1-2, with D possibly TRBD1 on 5 matching bases. The CDR3 loop reads CSAATGTQRFLDGYTF. The DNA for the CDR3 is TGCAGTGCTGCAACCGGGACCCAGCGTTTTCTCGATGGCTACACCTTC.